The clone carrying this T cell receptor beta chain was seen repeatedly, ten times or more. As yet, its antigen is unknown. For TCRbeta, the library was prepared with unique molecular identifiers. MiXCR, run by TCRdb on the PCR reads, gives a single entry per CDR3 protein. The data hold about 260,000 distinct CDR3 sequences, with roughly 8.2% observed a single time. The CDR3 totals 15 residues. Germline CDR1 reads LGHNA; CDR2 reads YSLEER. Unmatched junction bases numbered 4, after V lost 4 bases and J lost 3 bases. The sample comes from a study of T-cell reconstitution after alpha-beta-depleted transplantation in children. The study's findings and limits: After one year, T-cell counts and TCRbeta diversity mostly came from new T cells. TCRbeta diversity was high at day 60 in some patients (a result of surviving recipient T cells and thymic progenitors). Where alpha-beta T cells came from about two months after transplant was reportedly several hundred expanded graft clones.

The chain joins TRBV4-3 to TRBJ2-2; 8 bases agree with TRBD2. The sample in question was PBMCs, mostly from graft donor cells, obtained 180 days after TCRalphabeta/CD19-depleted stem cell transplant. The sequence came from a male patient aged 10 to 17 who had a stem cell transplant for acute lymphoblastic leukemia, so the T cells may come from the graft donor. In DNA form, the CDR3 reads TGCGCCAGCAGCCTAGCGGGGAGGGACACCGGGGAGCTGTTTTTT. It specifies CASSLAGRDTGELFF.